Below are 12 T cell receptor beta chains sequenced from a single sample in a study of blood T cells in healthy people across ages. A second roughly 6 to 11 cycle PCR used barcoded and J-beta primers. TCRdb reprocessed the 5' RACE reads with MiXCR, giving one entry per CDR3 protein. In the table there are 660,000 or so distinct CDR3 sequences, roughly 58% of which are singletons. Sequencing input: blood. The source is a man aged 55 to 70 in good health.

V gene TRBV2 combines with J gene TRBJ2-3; 12 bases are shared with TRBD2. V shed 3 bases and J 5 bases; nucleotides not matched to a gene: 9. The V gene's germline CDR1 is SNHLY and CDR2 FYNNEI. The CDR3 runs to 17 residues. DNA of the CDR3: TGTGCCAGCAGTGAGAATGGACTAGCGGGGCGAATAGATACGCAGTATTTT. Translating it yields CASSENGLAGRIDTQYF.

This chain connects TRBV27 to TRBJ1-4; possible D gene TRBD1, 6 bases. Germline V gene data show CDR1 as MNHEY and CDR2 as SMNVEV (reference sequence). Trimming took 5 bases from V and 3 from J, leaving 16 bases between them. This CDR3 has 16 residues. Here the CDR3 reads CASSPGTSGANEKLFF. Here the CDR3 DNA reads TGTGCCAGCAGTCCTGGGACATCCGGGGCTAATGAAAAACTGTTTTTT.

The CDR3 DNA sequence: TGTGCCAGCAGCCAAGATCTACAGGGATACTCCTACGAGCAGTACTTC. It translates to CASSQDLQGYSYEQYF. The chain employs TRBV4-2 and TRBJ2-7; TRBD1 is a possible D gene (6 bases). Germline V gene lookup returns CDR1 LGHNA and CDR2 YNFKEQ. The V end lost 0 bases, the J end lost 0 bases, and 12 bases lay between the germline ends. The length of the CDR3 is 16 residues.

V usage is TRBV20-1 and J usage is TRBJ2-6; D is unresolved. The CDR3 runs 14 residues. The germline V and J ends were trimmed by 0 bases and 4 bases, with 7 bases remaining between them. Germline CDR1 DFQATT, CDR2 SNEGSKA (reference sequence). The CDR3 loop reads CSARDGTGANVLTF. The CDR3 nucleotides read TGCAGTGCTAGAGATGGTACCGGGGCCAACGTCCTGACTTTC.

The rearrangement joins TRBV18 to TRBJ1-1; no firm D call. Looked up from germline, CDR1 is KGHSH and CDR2 is LQKENI. V lost 1 base to trimming and J lost 1 base, with 7 bases between them. The CDR3 is 14 residues long. The CDR3 spells CASSPLAENTEAFF. The CDR3 nucleotides read TGTGCCAGCTCACCACTGGCGGAGAACACTGAAGCTTTCTTT.

This CDR3 reads CASSLDVKGEEQFF. CDR3 bases: TGTGCCAGCAGCTTAGATGTGAAGGGTGAGGAGCAGTTCTTC. The rearrangement uses TRBV7-9 and TRBJ2-7, with D unclear. TRBJ2-1 explains the end of the DNA better; the J call may be wrong. CDR1 and CDR2 (germline): SEHNR, FQNEAQ (reference sequence). The CDR3 length is 14 residues.

This sequence joins TRBV28 and TRBJ2-4, with 11 bases aligning to TRBD1. The DNA end is more similar to TRBJ2-7, so the J call may be wrong. This CDR3 region has 15 residues. Looked up from germline, CDR1 is MDHEN and CDR2 is SYDVKM. This CDR3 is CASRPGQGASYEQYF. The CDR3 nucleotides read TGTGCCAGCAGACCCGGACAGGGGGCTAGTTACGAGCAGTACTTC.

The chain employs TRBV10-3 and TRBJ1-5; no clear D. Germline V CDR1 and CDR2: ENHRY, SYGVKD. V was cut by 10 bases and J by 2 bases, with 12 bases left in between. CDR3 length equals 13 residues. The CDR3 is CATAQFGNQPQHF. The CDR3 DNA reads TGTGCCACCGCACAGTTTGGCAATCAGCCCCAGCATTTT.

The chain links TRBV15 to TRBJ2-7; 7 bases agree with TRBD1. The CDR3 totals 14 residues. V was clipped by 1 base and J by 5 bases; unmatched bases: 5. The germline CDR1 and CDR2 sequences are LNHNV and YYDKDF (reference sequence). The CDR3 protein is CATSRAGGGNEQYF. As DNA, the CDR3 is TGTGCCACCAGCAGAGCAGGGGGTGGCAACGAGCAGTACTTC.

There are a few counts of this clonotype. V and J are TRBV10-3 and TRBJ2-1; TRBD1 is a possible D gene (6 bases). This CDR3 has 18 residues. V lost 2 bases and J 3 bases, leaving 20 bases between the germline ends. Germline V gene lookup returns CDR1 ENHRY and CDR2 SYGVKD. CDR3 bases: TGTGCCATCAGTGAGGGGGCTAGGGGGTCCCTCAACTACAATGAGCAGTTCTTC. Encoded protein: CAISEGARGSLNYNEQFF.

The chain links TRBV7-2 to TRBJ2-3; 14 bases fit TRBD2. CDR1 and CDR2 (germline): SGHTA, FQGNSA. V was pared by 6 bases and J by 10 bases, with 12 bases of the junction left unmatched. This CDR3 region has 16 residues. The CDR3 coding sequence is TGTGCCAGCAGTTACGGGACTAGCGGGGGCACGAGAGCGCAGTATTTT. This codes for CASSYGTSGGTRAQYF.

In its sample, this clonotype was seen many times. The chain combines TRBV11-2 with TRBJ2-7; 7 nucleotides agree with TRBD1. The CDR3 extends over 15 amino acids. The V gene end was trimmed by 6 bases and the J gene end by 1 base; junction bases not matched to a gene: 9. Germline V CDR1 and CDR2: SGHAT, FQNNGV. This chain's CDR3 is CASSKTPGQSYEQYF. For the CDR3, the DNA is TGTGCCAGCAGTAAGACGCCGGGACAGTCCTACGAGCAGTACTTC.